Listed below are T cell receptor beta chains from one sample, sequenced in a study of read filtering for tumor transcriptome and immune sequencing. Using its own MiXCR run on the reads, TCRdb lists one record per CDR3 protein. The sample holds some 38,000 distinct CDR3 sequences, about 12% seen once. Sequenced material: a population of CD138-negative cells sorted from bone marrow. These receptors originate from a donor at least 40 years old with multiple myeloma. The CDR3 runs from the conserved cysteine through the conserved F or W. The D gene is left open where the match is weak. Where a row states a size, it is once, few, many or the class of an expanded clone; other rows omit it.

TRBV11-2	many	TRBJ2-7	-	TGTGCCAGCAGCTTAGCGGTCAGTCCCTACGAGCAGTACTTC	CASSLAVSPYEQYF
TRBV7-6	many	TRBJ2-5	TRBD2	TGTGCCAGCAGCTTAGCTCCAGCGGGAGGTCAAGAGACCCAGTACTTC	CASSLAPAGGQETQYF
TRBV7-2	many	TRBJ1-3	-	TGTGCCAGCAGCGTACAAGCGGAGCGAGTGGACACCATATATTTT	CASSVQAERVDTIYF
TRBV20-1	many	TRBJ1-6	-	TGCAGTGCTAGAGGGGGCGGGCCCTTCGGTAATTCACCCCTCCACTTT	CSARGGGPFGNSPLHF
TRBV28	many	TRBJ2-3	TRBD2	TGTGCCAGCAGTTTACCTAGCGGGGGGGACACAGATACGCAGTATTTT	CASSLPSGGDTDTQYF
TRBV3-1	-	TRBJ2-7	-	TGTGCCAGCAGCCCCCCAGGGTGGGACGAGCAGTACTTC	CASSPPGWDEQYF
TRBV7-9	many	TRBJ2-6	-	TGTGCCAGCAGCTTATGGGGCTCTGGGGCCAACGTCCTGACTTTC	CASSLWGSGANVLTF
TRBV28	many	TRBJ2-3	TRBD2	TGTGCCAGCAGTCTGTACGGGGGGGGAACAGATACGCAGTATTTT	CASSLYGGGTDTQYF
TRBV29-1	many	TRBJ2-7	TRBD1	TGCAGCGTTGTCTTGGGACAGGGTCGAGACGAGCAGTACTTC	CSVVLGQGRDEQYF
TRBV7-8	many	TRBJ2-5	TRBD2	TGTGCCAGCAGCCGACTAGCGGGGCGTCAAGAGACCCAGTACTTC	CASSRLAGRQETQYF
TRBV6-5	once	TRBJ2-3	-	TGTGCCAGCAGTTACTCCCCCGACGGGACTCGCACAGATACGCAGTATTTT	CASSYSPDGTRTDTQYF
TRBV20-1	many	TRBJ2-5	-	TGCAGTGCTGGAATGGACGGGATCCAAGAGACCCAGTACTTC	CSAGMDGIQETQYF
TRBV4-2	-	TRBJ1-2	TRBD1	TGTGCCAGCAGCCAAGAAACAGGGGTAGGCTCTGGCTACACCTTC	CASSQETGVGSGYTF
TRBV5-1	many	TRBJ1-1	-	TGCGCCAGCAGCCAGGTCCCGAACACTGAAGCTTTCTTT	CASSQVPNTEAFF
TRBV7-2	-	TRBJ2-1	-	TGTGCCAGCAGGTTCGGGGCCGGAAAGCGGTTCTTC	CASRFGAGKRFF
TRBV29-1	many	TRBJ2-3	-	TGCAGCGTTGTAACCCCCTACACAGATACGCAGTATTTT	CSVVTPYTDTQYF
TRBV6-6	many	TRBJ2-1	-	TGTGCCAGCACTCCCTTTTACGGGGGCCGTTACAATGAGCAGTTCTTC	CASTPFYGGRYNEQFF
TRBV6-5	many	TRBJ2-1	-	TGTGCCAGCGGTGATCACATAAGGGGCTCGTCATATTACAATGAGCAGTTCTTC	CASGDHIRGSSYYNEQFF
TRBV12-3/TRBV12-4	many	TRBJ2-5	-	TGTGCCAGCAGTTTCGGAGAGACCCAGTACTTC	CASSFGETQYF
TRBV2	many	TRBJ2-5	TRBD2	TGTGCCAGCCTCTCCTTAGCGGGGGAAGAGACCCAGTACTTC	CASLSLAGEETQYF
TRBV4-1	many	TRBJ1-1	-	TGCGCCAGCAGCCTCCTGAGGGGGATCACTGAAGCTTTCTTT	CASSLLRGITEAFF
TRBV27	many	TRBJ1-1	TRBD1	TGTGCCAGCAGTGCCGACAGGGGGCGGCGGGCTTTCTTT	CASSADRGRRAFF
TRBV20-1	many	TRBJ2-3	-	TGCAGTGTTGTATGGGGGGCCACAGATACGCAGTATTTT	CSVVWGATDTQYF
TRBV7-8	few	TRBJ1-6	-	TGTGCCAGCAGCTTATCGGCAGAATCACCCCTCCACTTT	CASSLSAESPLHF
TRBV11-2	many	TRBJ2-5	TRBD2	TGTGCCAGCAGCTTAATGGGACTAGCAGGCCAAGAGACCCAGTACTTC	CASSLMGLAGQETQYF
TRBV7-2	many	TRBJ2-3	-	TGTGCCAGCAGCTTCAGGGGGGGGAGGGAAGATACGCAGTATTTT	CASSFRGGREDTQYF
TRBV20-1	many	TRBJ2-3	TRBD1	TGCAGTGCTGGGGGGCGGACAGGGCAACAAGATACGCAGTATTTT	CSAGGRTGQQDTQYF
TRBV6-1	many	TRBJ2-4	-	TGTGCCAGCAGGAGGGACTCAATGACCAAAAACATTCAGTACTTC	CASRRDSMTKNIQYF
TRBV28	many	TRBJ2-6	TRBD1	TGTGCCAGCACCGAGAGGGGGCCTGGGGCCAACGTCCTGACTTTC	CASTERGPGANVLTF
TRBV11-2	many	TRBJ2-3	TRBD1	TGTGCCAGCAGCGCCACGACAGGGATCGATACGCAGTATTTT	CASSATTGIDTQYF
TRBV18	-	TRBJ2-5	-	TGTGCCAGCTCAGCCGTGGCGGTAGAAGAGACCCAGTACTTC	CASSAVAVEETQYF
TRBV12-3/TRBV12-4	few	TRBJ2-2	-	TGTGCCAGCAGTTTTAGCAGGGATACCGGGGAGCTGTTTTTT	CASSFSRDTGELFF
TRBV10-3	many	TRBJ2-5	-	TGTGCCATCAGTTCCTTTAGCGGAGAAGAGACCCAGTACTTC	CAISSFSGEETQYF
TRBV3-1	many	TRBJ2-2	-	TGTGCCAGCAGCCCCCAAGGGCTCAACACCGGGGAGCTGTTTTTT	CASSPQGLNTGELFF
TRBV6-5	many	TRBJ2-1	-	TGTGCCAGCAGTCCGGACTATGAGCAGTTCTTC	CASSPDYEQFF
TRBV20-1	many	TRBJ2-7	-	TGCAGTGCTAGCCCGACGGGGCTAGAGGGCGAGCAGTACTTC	CSASPTGLEGEQYF
TRBV2	many	TRBJ2-5	-	TGTGCCAGCAACCGAGACAGCCGGGAGACCCAGTACTTC	CASNRDSRETQYF
TRBV27	many	TRBJ2-3	-	TGTGCCAGCAGTGACAACTTACCTAGCCACACAGATACGCAGTATTTT	CASSDNLPSHTDTQYF
TRBV12-5	many	TRBJ1-1	-	TGTGCTAGTGCCCCAGGGCAGGGAAACATGAACACTGAAGCTTTCTTT	CASAPGQGNMNTEAFF
TRBV10-3	many	TRBJ1-4	-	TGTGCCATCAGTGACGGCGGGGGGGAAAAACTGTTTTTT	CAISDGGGEKLFF
TRBV19	many	TRBJ1-5	-	TGTGCCAGTAGTGAACAGGTAAATCAGCCCCAGCATTTT	CASSEQVNQPQHF
TRBV12-3/TRBV12-4	many	TRBJ1-1	TRBD1	TGTGCCAGCAGTTTACAGGACAGGGGCTCCTTCGAAGCTTTCTTT	CASSLQDRGSFEAFF
TRBV20-1	many	TRBJ2-3	-	TGCAGTGCTAGTCCTAGCACAGATACGCAGTATTTT	CSASPSTDTQYF
TRBV7-2	many	TRBJ1-5	TRBD1	TGTGCCAGCAGCTTAACAGGGGGCGATCAGCCCCAGCATTTT	CASSLTGGDQPQHF
TRBV18	many	TRBJ2-2	TRBD1	TGTGCCAGCTCACGACAGGGGAACACCGGGGAGCTGTTTTTT	CASSRQGNTGELFF
TRBV12-3/TRBV12-4	-	TRBJ1-1	TRBD1	TGTGCCAGCAGTTTAGCGCTAGGGGGCGGCACTGAAGCTTTCTTT	CASSLALGGGTEAFF
TRBV11-2	-	TRBJ2-2	TRBD2	TGTGCCAGCAGCTTAGGTAGCGGGCATGCCACCGGGGAGCTGTTTTTT	CASSLGSGHATGELFF